The next 18 T cell receptor beta chains were all read from a single sample in a study of T-cell memory formation after mild COVID-19. Via MiXCR, TCRdb re-called the 5' RACE reads, giving one row per CDR3 protein. The sample yields approximately 46,000 distinct CDR3 sequences, 9.5% to 15% seen once. Material for sequencing was PBMCs or a T cell subset sorted from them (not recorded which). The receptor set was obtained from a man between 18 and 29 years old who had mild COVID-19 (a few samples of this study predate the infection). Cell type and time point are not known.

Only a few counts were recorded for this clonotype. The chain is built from TRBV5-1 and TRBJ2-5; 7 bases align to TRBD2. CDR3 length: 14 amino acids. Per germline, CDR1 SGHRS and CDR2 YFSETQ. V trimming: 0 bases; J trimming: 3 bases; junction bases outside the gene matches: 2. This CDR3 is CASSLVGGEETQYF. For the CDR3, the DNA is TGCGCCAGCAGCTTGGTTGGGGGGGAAGAGACCCAGTACTTC.

This clonotype was seen repeatedly, ten times or more. The chain has TRBV5-1 and TRBJ2-5; D remains unclear. Germline V CDR1 and CDR2: SGHRS, YFSETQ. CDR3 length: 14 residues. The V end lost 0 bases, the J end lost 3 bases, and 9 bases lay between the germline ends. The CDR3 region is CASSLGLQKETQYF. The CDR3, as DNA: TGCGCCAGCAGCTTGGGGCTGCAGAAAGAGACCCAGTACTTC. Based on the CDR3 plus reference TRBV5-1 and TRBJ2-5, the full variable domain is KAGVTQTPRYLIKTRGQQVTLSCSPISGHRSVSWYQQTPGQGLQFLFEYFSETQRNKGNFPGRFSGRQFSNSRSEMNVSTLELGDSALYLCASSLGLQKETQYFGPGTRLLVL.

The chain is built from TRBV7-2 and TRBJ2-4; TRBD2 aligns across 10 bases. Looked up from germline, CDR1 is SGHTA and CDR2 is FQGNSA. J lost 8 bases, V lost 2 bases, and 6 bases had no gene match. This CDR3 region has 15 residues. Here the CDR3 DNA reads TGTGCCAGCAGCTTACCTAGCGGGGGTTCATACATTCAGTACTTC. This translates into CASSLPSGGSYIQYF.

The sample holds a few counts of this clonotype. The chain employs TRBV11-1 and TRBJ1-1; D ambiguous. Germline CDR1 SGHAT, CDR2 FQDESV (reference sequence). Trimming pared 1 base from V and 1 base from J, leaving 4 bases between. This CDR3 comprises 13 residues. CDR3: CASSLGANTEAFF. For the CDR3, the DNA is TGTGCCAGCAGCTTAGGGGCGAACACTGAAGCTTTCTTT.

In its sample, this clonotype was seen a few times. This rearrangement joins TRBV6-2 or TRBV6-3 to TRBJ1-6, with D perhaps matching TRBD1 (5 bases). Germline-derived CDR1 and CDR2 are MNHEY and SVGEGT. The CDR3 is 16 residues long. With 5 bases removed from V and 7 bases from J, the gap between germline ends came to 18 bases. CDR3 sequence reads: CASSPFGTDSNSPLHF. The CDR3 DNA follows: TGTGCCAGCAGTCCATTTGGGACCGACTCCAATTCACCCCTCCACTTT.

This clonotype turned up a few times. The rearrangement uses TRBV29-1 and TRBJ2-5, with TRBD1 as a possible D gene (5 bases). V was trimmed by 1 base and J by 5 bases, leaving 14 bases between them. CDR1 and CDR2 from the germline V gene are SQVTM and ANQGSEA. The CDR3 contains 14 residues. CDR3 region: CSVEGYRPGETQYF. CDR3 DNA sequence: TGCAGCGTTGAAGGGTACAGGCCGGGTGAGACCCAGTACTTC.

The chain links TRBV7-9 to TRBJ1-1; D gene ambiguous. V was pared by 1 base and J by 4 bases, with 7 bases between. This CDR3 is 13 amino acids long. Germline CDR1 SEHNR, CDR2 FQNEAQ (reference sequence). DNA for the CDR3: TGTGCCAGCAGCTTAGGGGAGGGCACTGAAGCTTTCTTT. This encodes CASSLGEGTEAFF.

The CDR3 reads CASSSALDYEQYV. CDR3 bases: TGTGCCAGCAGTTCGGCGTTGGACTACGAGCAGTACGTC. This chain joins TRBV28 and TRBJ2-7; no reliable D call. CDR3 length: 13 amino acids. V was clipped by 4 bases and J by 3 bases, with 10 bases between them. Germline CDR1 reads MDHEN; CDR2 reads SYDVKM.

This sequence joins TRBV11-2 and TRBJ1-1, with TRBD1 identical over 10 bases. CDR3 length equals 16 residues. The ends lost 4 bases at V and 4 bases at J; junction bases unmatched: 9. Germline-derived CDR1 and CDR2 are SGHAT and FQNNGV. CDR3 region: CASSSRTGGNPTEAFF. CDR3 bases: TGTGCCAGCAGCTCCCGGACAGGGGGAAATCCCACTGAAGCTTTCTTT.

The chain couples TRBV19 to TRBJ1-1; TRBD1 aligns across 7 bases. Germline CDR1 LNHDA, CDR2 SQIVND (reference sequence). This CDR3 spans 15 amino acids. With V trimmed by 6 bases and J by 3 bases, 10 bases remained unmatched. For the CDR3, the DNA is TGTGCCAGTAGGCAAAACCAGGGGGGCGACACTGAAGCTTTCTTT. Protein: CASRQNQGGDTEAFF.

J is TRBJ2-2 and V is TRBV11-2, with 7 bases that match TRBD2. Trimming removed 6 bases from V and 9 bases from J; junction bases left unmatched: 10. Germline CDR1 SGHAT, CDR2 FQNNGV. The CDR3 is 14 amino acids. The CDR3 is CASSGVREVRELFF. The CDR3 DNA follows: TGTGCCAGCAGTGGAGTCCGGGAGGTCCGGGAGCTGTTTTTT.

This rearrangement joins TRBV20-1 to TRBJ2-7; TRBD2 aligns across 8 bases. The junction had 8 bases not matched to a gene; V was cut back by 6 bases and J by 4 bases. Germline values: CDR1 DFQATT, CDR2 SNEGSKA (reference sequence). This CDR3 contains 13 residues. CDR3 residues: CSAREGDLYEQYF. The CDR3 nucleotides read TGCAGTGCCCGGGAGGGGGACCTATACGAGCAGTACTTC.

This clonotype was observed once. The rearrangement uses TRBV7-2 and TRBJ1-3, with unresolved D. The V end was cut by 5 bases, the J end by 4 bases, with 9 bases between. Germline loops: CDR1 SGHTA, CDR2 FQGNSA. The CDR3 is made up of 13 amino acids. In DNA, the CDR3 is TGTGCCAGCAGCCAGTCGGTGGGAAACACCATATATTTT. Translating it yields CASSQSVGNTIYF.

This clonotype was counted only a few times. The V call is TRBV12-3 or TRBV12-4, the J call TRBJ2-5; 8 bases agree with TRBD2. V gave up 6 bases and J gave up 5 bases; unmatched junction bases: 5. The CDR3 is 13 amino acids. CDR3 bases: TGTGCCAGCAGACGGGGGGGCCGGGAGACCCAGTACTTC. Amino acids: CASRRGGRETQYF.

This clonotype was seen repeatedly, ten times or more. The chain combines TRBV6-5 with TRBJ2-6; D tentatively fits TRBD1 or TRBD2 (6 bases each). Germline CDR1 is MNHEY and CDR2 is SVGAGI. The CDR3 loop spans 15 amino acids. The ends were cut back, 8 bases at V and 0 bases at J, with 11 bases in the middle. The DNA of the CDR3 is TGTGCCAGCGGTGGAGGGGGCTCTGGGGCCAACGTCCTGACTTTC. Amino acids: CASGGGGSGANVLTF.

J is TRBJ1-4 and V is TRBV25-1; 7 bases match TRBD1. CDR1 is MGHDK and CDR2 is SYGVNS in the germline V gene. The CDR3 is 17 amino acids. J was trimmed by 2 bases and V by 2 bases; bases with no gene match: 8. CDR3: CASSEGGRGGTNEKLFF. In nucleotides, the CDR3 is TGTGCCAGCAGTGAAGGGGGCAGGGGGGGGACTAATGAAAAACTGTTTTTT.

This clonotype was picked up many times. This chain joins TRBV6-4 and TRBJ2-3; TRBD2 is a possible D gene (6 bases). The CDR3 runs 15 residues. V lost 5 bases and J 0 bases, leaving 12 bases between the germline ends. Germline-derived CDR1 and CDR2 are MRHNA and SNTAGT. The CDR3 DNA reads TGTGCCAGCAGTCTGACGGCGGGGAGCACAGATACGCAGTATTTT. It translates to CASSLTAGSTDTQYF.

V usage is TRBV4-3 and J usage is TRBJ1-2; D unresolved. Germline values: CDR1 LGHNA, CDR2 YSLEER. CDR3 length: 13 residues. Trimming pared 0 bases from V and 7 bases from J, leaving 9 bases between. DNA for the CDR3: TGCGCCAGCAGCCAAGAGGACGGATTTGGCTACACCTTC. Its protein product is CASSQEDGFGYTF.